This paragraph reports one TCR beta chain. Its antigen is not known. The record originates from a study of T cell responses to AZD1222 COVID-19 vaccine. Study-level results: Spike-specific TCR breadth and depth both grew after two AZD1222 doses. Repertoire sampling occurred only after the peak T cell response.

Sequenced by immunoSEQ multiplex PCR; TCRdb stores in-frame clones only, minus some. The sample shows approximately 120,000 clones, 75% to 90% of them seen only once. Material: peripheral blood, obtained 28 days after the second AZD1222 dose. This TCR derives from an adult who received the AZD1222 COVID-19 vaccine.

CDR3 region: CASTPRGRNEKLFF. The CDR3 DNA follows: TGTGCCAGTACCCCCAGGGGGCGGAATGAAAAACTGTTTTTT. The chain uses TRBV19 and TRBJ1-4, with 8 nucleotides matching TRBD1. With V trimmed by 7 bases and J by 5 bases, 6 bases remained unmatched. From germline, CDR1 is LNHDA and CDR2 SQIVND (reference sequence). The length of the CDR3 is 14 residues.